This TCR beta chain came from a study of cytomegalovirus exposure and HLA in healthy donors (TCRdb year 2017). Looking at the study overall: In an earlier analysis of under 750 of the donors, 276 Gb of sequence data and 90 million to 120 million unique TCR beta sequences from 180 million or so T cells were reported. Approximately 330 gigabases of sequencing data and about 92 million unique TCR sequences made up an early release that covered 500 to 700 HLA-typed donors. Of the 398 genotyped donors, 81% were placed in the genetic ancestry cluster associated with self-reported Caucasian donors. The study was designed to test whether signatures of past pathogen exposure could be identified by cataloging public T cell receptors. The study profiled the T cell repertoires of more than 500 subjects by immunosequencing and related them to cytomegalovirus serostatus. Besides the first cohort of roughly 660 subjects, a separate validation cohort made up of around 120 different subjects was used. To predict cytomegalovirus infection status, the study combined high-throughput TCR immunosequencing, statistical association of individual TCRs with disease status, and machine learning. In a later analysis, previously published TCR beta repertoires from some 640 donors were re-analyzed and high-resolution HLA genotyping was added so that TCR occurrence patterns could be studied. Rather than using new phenotypic data, the later analysis identified candidate immune exposures from TCR beta sequences and from how often those sequences occurred across donors. In an earlier analysis of roughly 600 of the donors, high-throughput TCR beta sequencing was used to judge whether each TCR beta V gene segment behaved as functional or pseudogenic. Alongside the repertoire data, information on donor age, sex, ethnicity and CMV serostatus was compiled. A later genetic analysis used genome-wide SNP genotypes for 398 of the 666 donors, treating that subset as a discovery cohort. All discovery cohort repertoires had been generated on a single sequencing platform. HLA typing covered class I and class II loci at four-digit resolution. The number of donors typed differed by locus, with about 629-630 for A, B, C, DRB1 and DQB1, approximately 500 for DQA1, 600 to 610 for DPA1, and under 490 for DPB1. A handful of DR-DQ haplotypes were handled as single units for association and clustering because linkage in the cohort was strong. Across approximately 400 genotyped donors of the cohort, an average of approximately 200,000 unique TCR beta nucleotide sequences per donor were sequenced, and approximately 17% of those sequences were non-productive. Results and caveats for the whole study, not just this receptor: Roughly 15 rarely observed V segments, including chromosome 9 orphons, were excluded from the earlier analysis of almost 600 of the donors because counts were too low. The cohort was sequenced for TCR beta chains only, and without alpha or paired-chain data the features that could be detected were limited. Roughly uniform sequencing depth across donors was assumed in presence/absence analyses, although this assumption may not hold. Correlated functional status among segregating V segments might reflect linkage disequilibrium, but an unknown experimental factor could not be ruled out. In a later analysis, HLA-associated TCR beta chains showed more clonal expansion and lower generation probabilities than non-associated chains that were equally common. The classifier was reported to diagnose cytomegalovirus status with high specificity and sensitivity in both the original cohort and the validation cohort. Because HLA typing was missing for some donors at each locus, association tests included only the typed subset. Three of the identified cytomegalovirus-associated TCR beta chains were confirmed in vitro to be specific for cytomegalovirus antigens. Several of the top co-occurrence clusters appeared to be linked to parvovirus B19, influenza, CMV and Epstein-Barr virus, according to a later analysis. The authors suggested that the approach could potentially be generalized to other disease states and immunological phenotypes. Immune exposure information for the cohort was limited to CMV serostatus. In an earlier analysis of 587 of the donors, most TCR beta V segments appeared in productive rearrangements about 87% or about 30% of the time, broadly matching IMGT annotations. In a later analysis, TCR association rates were found to vary across HLA loci, with the most associated TCRs seen for DRB1 alleles and the fewest for HLA-C alleles. In a later genetic analysis, fewer N-insertions in productive TCRs were reported among donors in an Asian-associated ancestry cluster than the roughly 640-donor mean. While some public TCRs were present in many individuals, most TCR sequences turned up only very rarely across donors. The 87-base-pair reads could not distinguish some IMGT-functional V segments, including TRBV6-2 and TRBV6-3, so those segments were excluded. When HLA alleles, especially DR and DQ, strongly co-occurred, attributing TCR associations to individual alleles was difficult. A further reported finding was that TCR beta sequences accurately predicted the HLA-A and HLA-B alleles for most subjects in the first cohort. A total of about 150 TCR beta chains were listed by the study as associated with cytomegalovirus. According to a later analysis, most CMV-associated TCR beta chains appeared to be HLA-restricted, and the HLA associations seemed to be driven largely by CMV exposure. Specific HLA alleles were associated with over 15,000 TCR beta sequences at a false discovery rate of 0.05 in a later analysis. A group of highly shared sequence variants was considered likely to be a technical artifact of the sequencing pipeline. A later genetic analysis associated a missense DCLRE1C variant with V-gene and J-gene trimming of TCR beta chains, and an independent cohort replicated the association.

Concerning this clone: Its antigen is currently not known. No base qualities exist here, and no much larger clone lies one base off it.

In total, more than 500 healthy bone marrow donors made up the cohort. Cohort members were all nominally healthy when sampled, although unrecorded immune exposures were likely present. The donor was CMV seropositive and belonged to the group of more than 250 seropositive cohort members. Every donor gave a peripheral blood sample, and the peripheral blood mononuclear cells from that sample were used for TCR beta sequencing. The Qiagen DNeasy Blood Extraction Kit was used to extract genomic DNA from the blood cell samples. CDR1 and CDR2 are drawn from the germline V gene (reference sequence): SEHNR, FQNEAQ. At the junction V is shortened by 6 bases and J by 1 base, with 9 bases in between. From its cysteine to its phenylalanine, the CDR3 spans 13 amino acids. Only CDR3 DNA is held: 39 bases, read in frame from base 1. Library generation was performed with the immunoSEQ multiplex PCR assay. The multiplex PCR relied on a mix of 60 forward primers for TCR Vbeta segments and 13 reverse primers for TCR Jbeta segments. The CDR3 region of rearranged TCR beta genes was amplified from genomic DNA with a multiplex PCR assay. Amplified TCR beta libraries were sequenced as 87-base-pair reads on the Illumina HiSeq System. The paper's data handling went like this. Across the roughly 670 repertoires, a later analysis counted 80 million or so unique TCR beta chains, 9.5 million to 13 million of which were shared by at least two donors. Raw reads were error-corrected and collapsed into unique sequences with a nearest-neighbor algorithm that merged closely related sequences to remove PCR and sequencing errors. To assign V, D and J gene segments, CDR3 sequences were aligned to IMGT reference sequences. For a sequence to be retained, a match of at least six nucleotides was required to both a V gene segment and a J gene segment. A rearrangement counted as productive if the CDR3 had no stop codons and remained in frame with V and J, and every other rearrangement counted as non-productive. CDR3 was defined according to IMGT convention as the region running from the second conserved V-encoded cysteine to the conserved J-encoded phenylalanine. In an earlier analysis of 500 to 650 of the donors, sequences lacking an unambiguous match to a single V gene segment were excluded. An earlier analysis of approximately 590 of the donors classified V segments as functional when productive rearrangements were above 56.7% and as segregating when the standard deviation between donors was above 5%. A statistical classification framework was built for diagnosing cytomegalovirus status from the catalog of TCR beta chain sequences. In a later analysis, V and J genes were assigned by comparing TCR nucleotide sequences against IMGT/GENE-DB human TR gene sequences. A later analysis assigned CDR3 sequences and most-parsimonious VDJ recombination scenarios with the TCRdist pipeline. In a later analysis, each TCR beta chain was defined by its CDR3 amino acid sequence together with its V-gene family, and reads lacking a unique V-gene family were excluded. As a way to deal with suspected cross-contamination and a sequencing artifact, a later analysis dropped 450 to 600 nucleotide sequences that were highly shared and had low generation probability. For each public chain, a later analysis derived a clonal expansion index from normalized ranks of inferred template counts within each repertoire. A later analysis computed generation probabilities with a VDJ recombination model fitted to out-of-frame rearrangements, and checked the results against IGoR. Hypergeometric tests were used in a later analysis to score TCR-TCR, TCR-HLA and TCR-CMV co-occurrence, with a repertoire-size bias correction applied to the TCR pairs. To estimate false discovery rates, a later analysis permuted the HLA or CMV assignments 20 times. In a later analysis, co-occurring TCRs were grouped using DBSCAN, with TCRdist sequence similarity added in when clustering inside HLA-allele-positive subsets. Co-occurrence clustering excluded repertoires with fewer than 30,000 or more than 120,000 public chains, plus five with anomalous nucleotide sharing. Imported from immuneACCESS, the table was reduced by TCRdb to in-frame sequences with V and J called. These copies leave out some clones; in studies compared against another copy, an unresolved V gene accounts for under half, and the cause of the remainder is not known. From that table come the V and J calls and clone size; the DNA was used to work out D and trimming. The table for this sample lists about 140,000 clones; about 80% of them were counted only once. The ten largest clones add up to around 4.1% of the sample.

The sequence is built from TRBV7-9 and TRBJ1-1, with no D gene named confidently. The clonotype was recovered from a man between 35 and 55 years old in good health and CMV-seropositive. Sequencing was done on a sample of PBMCs. The nucleotide sequence reads TGTGCCAGCAGTTCTCAACAGAACACTGAAGCTTTCTTT. Its product reads: CASSSQQNTEAFF.